This T cell receptor (beta chain) was profiled in a study of shared clonotypes between healthy human individuals. Study in general: A donor's plate count was three for CD4 naive and three for CD4 memory; CD8 naive had two and CD8 memory one.

Memory CD4+ cells were the fraction left after CD45RA+ naive selection. It was across several immunoSEQ plates that each subset's genomic DNA was evenly split. Repertoires were generated with immunoSEQ multiplex PCR, while TCRdb's copy carries only in-frame clones and drops some. Of fewer than 1.4 million clones listed, roughly 74% were seen once; the top ten hold roughly 0.62%. CDR1 and CDR2 from the germline V gene are SGHRS and YFSETQ. The CDR3 covers 12 residues. The germline V and J ends were trimmed by 4 bases and 6 bases, with 10 bases remaining between them. This chain joins TRBV5-1 and TRBJ1-1; D unresolved. Sequencing was performed on memory CD4+ T cells from PBMCs. Subset reported: CD45RA-negative fraction. This receptor was identified in a man between 18 and 35 years old in good health. Some clones in this sample may be carry-over from other donors' samples. CDR3 in amino acids: CASSTTSAEAFF. As DNA, the CDR3 is TGCGCCAGCAGCACCACCTCTGCTGAAGCTTTCTTT.